This T cell receptor (beta chain) was sequenced for a study of PD-1 blockade in classical Hodgkin lymphoma. The overall study: Nivolumab was administered to patients intravenously at 3 mg/kg every 2 weeks.

Time point: cycle 4 day 1 (C4D1), after less than 7 weeks of nivolumab. Every single patient, without exception, relapsed after autologous stem cell transplantation, and brentuximab vedotin exposure varied. Starting with thawed PBMCs, CD4+ T cells were purified by magnetic negative selection. Best responses fell into complete response, partial response or progressive disease. TCRdb's table, derived via immunoSEQ multiplex PCR, lists solely in-frame clones and lacks some. Seen here are approximately 10,000 clones, approximately 83% observed once, and the top ten hold about 1.5%. CDR1 SGHTA and CDR2 FQGTGA come from the germline V gene. The CDR3 loop spans 15 amino acids. Note on this clone: One end of the junction varies from germline; a read error may be responsible.

The TCR originated in a human donor with classical Hodgkin lymphoma. The chain carries TRBV7-3 and TRBJ2-5, with 9 positions matching TRBD1. The source was CD4+ T cells from blood, collected before the fourth cycle of nivolumab. In nucleotides, the CDR3 is TGTGCCAGCAGCTTAGGGACAGGGTTTGGAGAGGCCCAGTACTTC. Amino acids: CASSLGTGFGEAQYF.